The source of this T cell receptor beta chain is a study of control samples from healthy donors and cancer patients. Libraries were prepared by immunoSEQ multiplex PCR; TCRdb keeps only in-frame clonotypes and omits some of them. The sample lists tens of thousands of clones; approximately 86% were seen once. Germline trimming cut 0 bases from V and 10 bases from J; bases unmatched to any gene: 8. Germline V CDR1 and CDR2: GTSNPN, SVGIG (reference sequence). This CDR3 has 13 amino acids. This chain connects TRBV30 to TRBJ2-7; 8 positions match TRBD1. The TCR was taken from a man between 25 and 39 years old in good health. Sequencing was carried out using blood. The CDR3 spells CAWSVGGQGGQYF. The CDR3 coding sequence is TGTGCCTGGAGTGTAGGAGGACAGGGAGGACAGTACTTC.